Only a few counts were recorded for the clone carrying this T cell receptor beta chain. What it binds is not known. The data are from a study of T cell repertoires in cytomegalovirus infection. Study-level background: Carrying CMV and the relevant HLA type showed in public TCR beta signatures.

TCRdb fed the reads into MiXCR, producing one record per CDR3 protein. The sample has 150,000 to 200,000 distinct CDR3 sequences, roughly 19% seen once; the top ten hold around 3.2%. Study outcomes and limitations: In two of eight donors, the top clonotype was HLA-C-restricted CMV-specific.

V was trimmed by 5 bases and J by 2 bases, leaving 6 bases between them. The CDR3 spans 12 residues. CDR1 and CDR2 (germline): SGHTA, FQGNSA. Sequenced sample: PBMCs. This receptor was taken from a human donor in good health (CMV status not recorded). Some clones in this sample may be carry-over from other donors' samples. The V and J genes are TRBV7-2 and TRBJ1-2; unclear D gene. The CDR3 protein is CASSPGNYGYTF. CDR3 in DNA: TGTGCCAGCAGCCCTGGGAACTATGGCTACACCTTC.